The 4 T cell receptor beta chains listed next were all sequenced from one sample in a study of T cell responses to AZD1222 COVID-19 vaccine. Sequencing was performed with immunoSEQ multiplex PCR; in TCRdb, only in-frame clones are kept and a portion is missing. This sample has 150,000 or so clones, with more than 85% found just once. The sample here was peripheral blood, taken on day 0 of AZD1222 vaccination. The receptors here all came from an adult in good health.

CDR3 protein: CASSLEPGREQYF. CDR3 DNA sequence: TGTGCCAGCAGCTTAGAGCCGGGGCGCGAGCAGTACTTC. The rearrangement joins TRBV7-2 to TRBJ2-7, with D perhaps TRBD1 or TRBD2 (5 bases each). In germline, CDR1 is SGHTA, CDR2 FQGNSA. V shed 1 base and J shed 6 bases, with 10 bases lying between them. The CDR3 spans 13 residues.

This clone was found once. This rearrangement joins TRBV6-6 to TRBJ2-3; D possibly corresponds to TRBD2 (5 bases). Trimming pared 5 bases from V and 1 base from J, leaving 22 bases between. The germline V gene encodes CDR1 MNHNY and CDR2 SVGAGI (reference sequence). The CDR3 contains 18 residues. CDR3 protein: CASSHLSPGYIGTDTQYF. In DNA form, the CDR3 reads TGTGCCAGCAGTCATCTATCCCCGGGATACATTGGCACAGATACGCAGTATTTT.

This chain links TRBV3-1 (or the pseudogene TRBV3-2) with TRBJ2-1; perhaps TRBD1 as D (5 bases). Germline V gene lookup returns CDR1 LGHDT and CDR2 YNNKEL (reference sequence). V was shortened by 0 bases and J by 0 bases, with 9 bases between the two germline ends. The CDR3 runs 16 residues. In DNA form, the CDR3 reads TGTGCCAGCAGCCAAGAGGGGCGGAGCTCCTACAATGAGCAGTTCTTC. Its protein is CASSQEGRSSYNEQFF.

V usage is TRBV5-1 and J usage is TRBJ1-3; TRBD1 is a possible D gene (5 bases). Trimming took off 0 bases at V and 4 bases at J, with 14 bases between the two ends. The CDR3 contains 16 residues. Germline CDR1 is SGHRS and CDR2 is YFSETQ. CDR3 DNA: TGCGCCAGCAGCTTGGCGGGCCAGGGTCGCGGAAACACCATATATTTT. It translates to CASSLAGQGRGNTIYF.